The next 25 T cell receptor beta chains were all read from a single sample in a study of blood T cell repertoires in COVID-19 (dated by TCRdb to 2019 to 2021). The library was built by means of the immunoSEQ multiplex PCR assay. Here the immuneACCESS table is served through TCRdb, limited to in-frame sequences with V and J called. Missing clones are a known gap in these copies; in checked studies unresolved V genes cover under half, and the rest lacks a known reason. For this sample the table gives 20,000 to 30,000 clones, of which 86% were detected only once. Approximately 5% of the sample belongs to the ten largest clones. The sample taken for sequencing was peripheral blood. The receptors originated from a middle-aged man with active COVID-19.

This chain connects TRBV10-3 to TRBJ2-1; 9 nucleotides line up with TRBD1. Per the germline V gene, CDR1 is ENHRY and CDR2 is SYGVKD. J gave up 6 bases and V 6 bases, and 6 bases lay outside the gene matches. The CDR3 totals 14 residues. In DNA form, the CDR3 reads TGTGCCATCAGCGATCCGGGACAGGGCAATGAGCAGTTCTTC. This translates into CAISDPGQGNEQFF.

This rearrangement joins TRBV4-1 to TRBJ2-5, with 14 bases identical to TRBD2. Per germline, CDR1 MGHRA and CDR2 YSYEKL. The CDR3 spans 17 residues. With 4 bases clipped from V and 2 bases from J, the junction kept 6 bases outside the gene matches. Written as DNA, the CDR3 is TGCGCCAGCAGCCCCGGACTAGCGGGGGGTTGGCAAGAGACCCAGTACTTC. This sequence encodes CASSPGLAGGWQETQYF.

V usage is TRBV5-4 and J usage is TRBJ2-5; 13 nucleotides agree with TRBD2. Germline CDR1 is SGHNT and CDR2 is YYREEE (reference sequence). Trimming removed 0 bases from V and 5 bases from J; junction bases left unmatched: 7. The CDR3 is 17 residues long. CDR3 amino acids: CASSLELAGGLGETQYF. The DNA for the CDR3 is TGTGCCAGCAGCTTGGAACTAGCGGGGGGGCTGGGGGAGACCCAGTACTTC. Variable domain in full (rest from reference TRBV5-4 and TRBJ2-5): ETGVTQSPTHLIKTRGQQVTLRCSSQSGHNTVSWYQQALGQGPQFIFQYYREEENGRGNFPPRFSGLQFPNYSSELNVNALELDDSALYLCASSLELAGGLGETQYFGPGTRLLVL.

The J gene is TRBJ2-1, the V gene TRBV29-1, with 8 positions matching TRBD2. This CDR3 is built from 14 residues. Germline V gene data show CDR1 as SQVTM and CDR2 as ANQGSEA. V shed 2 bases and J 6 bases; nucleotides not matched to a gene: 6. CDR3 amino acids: CSVEKSGSGNEQFF. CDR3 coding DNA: TGCAGCGTTGAAAAAAGCGGGAGTGGCAATGAGCAGTTCTTC.

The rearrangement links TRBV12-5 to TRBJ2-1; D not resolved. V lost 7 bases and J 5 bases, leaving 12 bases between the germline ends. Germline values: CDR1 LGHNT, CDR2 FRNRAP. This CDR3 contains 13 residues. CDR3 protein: CASAQDVNNEQFF. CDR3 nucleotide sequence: TGTGCTAGTGCCCAGGATGTAAACAATGAGCAGTTCTTC.

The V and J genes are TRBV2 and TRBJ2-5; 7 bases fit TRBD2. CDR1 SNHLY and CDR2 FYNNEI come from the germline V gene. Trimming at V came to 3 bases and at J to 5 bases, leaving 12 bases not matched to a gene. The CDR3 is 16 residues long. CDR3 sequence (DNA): TGTGCCAGCAGTGAGTTCCGAGCGGGGCCCGGCGAGACCCAGTACTTC. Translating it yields CASSEFRAGPGETQYF.

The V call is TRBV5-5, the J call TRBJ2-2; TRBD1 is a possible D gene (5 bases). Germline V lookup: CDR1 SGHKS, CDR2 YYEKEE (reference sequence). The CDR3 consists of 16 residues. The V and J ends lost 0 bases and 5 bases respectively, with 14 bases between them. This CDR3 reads CASSLAPGAATGELFF. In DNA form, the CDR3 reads TGTGCCAGCAGCTTGGCCCCTGGGGCAGCTACCGGGGAGCTGTTTTTT.

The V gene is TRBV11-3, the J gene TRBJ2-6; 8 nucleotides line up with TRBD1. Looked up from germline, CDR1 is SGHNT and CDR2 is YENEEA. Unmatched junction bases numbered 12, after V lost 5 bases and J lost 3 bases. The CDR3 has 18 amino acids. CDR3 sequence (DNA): TGTGCCAGCAGCCCAAGAGGCAGGGGGCTAAGTGGGGCCAACGTCCTGACTTTC. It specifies CASSPRGRGLSGANVLTF. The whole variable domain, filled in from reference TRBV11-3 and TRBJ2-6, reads EAGVVQSPRYKIIEKKQPVAFWCNPISGHNTLYWYLQNLGQGPELLIRYENEEAVDDSQLPKDRFSAERLKGVDSTLKIQPAELGDSAVYLCASSPRGRGLSGANVLTFGAGSRLTVL.

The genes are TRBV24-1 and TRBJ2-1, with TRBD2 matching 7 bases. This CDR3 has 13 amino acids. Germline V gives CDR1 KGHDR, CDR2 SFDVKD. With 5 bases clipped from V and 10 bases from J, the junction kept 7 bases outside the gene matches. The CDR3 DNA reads TGTGCCACCAGTGCCCAGTTGCGGGGGGAGCAGTTCTTC. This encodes CATSAQLRGEQFF.

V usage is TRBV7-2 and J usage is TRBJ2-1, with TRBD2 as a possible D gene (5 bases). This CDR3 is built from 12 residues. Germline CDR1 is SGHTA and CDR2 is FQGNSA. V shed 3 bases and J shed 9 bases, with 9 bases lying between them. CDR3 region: CASSFSDIEQFF. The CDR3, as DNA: TGTGCCAGCAGCTTTAGCGATATTGAGCAGTTCTTC.

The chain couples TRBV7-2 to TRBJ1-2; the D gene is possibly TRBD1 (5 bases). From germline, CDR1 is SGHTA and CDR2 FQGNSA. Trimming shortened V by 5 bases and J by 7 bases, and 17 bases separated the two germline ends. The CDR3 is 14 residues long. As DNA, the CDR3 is TGTGCCAGCAGCCTCCAGGGCCGGACGGGTGGCTACACCTTC. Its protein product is CASSLQGRTGGYTF.

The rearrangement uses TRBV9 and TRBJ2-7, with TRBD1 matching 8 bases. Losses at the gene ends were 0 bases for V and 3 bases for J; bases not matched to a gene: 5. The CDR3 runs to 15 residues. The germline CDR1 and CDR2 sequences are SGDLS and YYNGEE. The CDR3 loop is CASSVGSGGLYEQYF. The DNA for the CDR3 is TGTGCCAGCAGCGTAGGGTCAGGGGGCCTCTACGAGCAGTACTTC.

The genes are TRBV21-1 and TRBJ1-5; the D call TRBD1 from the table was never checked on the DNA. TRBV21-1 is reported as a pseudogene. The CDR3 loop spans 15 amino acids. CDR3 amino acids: CASGLGTAFNQPQHF. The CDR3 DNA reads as TGTGCCAGCGGTCTGGGGACAGCGTTCAATCAGCCCCAGCATTTT.

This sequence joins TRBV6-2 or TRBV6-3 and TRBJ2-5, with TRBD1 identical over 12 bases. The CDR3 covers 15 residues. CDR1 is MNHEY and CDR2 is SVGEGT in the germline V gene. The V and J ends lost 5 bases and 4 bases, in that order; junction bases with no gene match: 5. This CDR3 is CASSPAGQGAETQYF. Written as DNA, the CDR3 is TGTGCCAGCAGTCCGGCGGGACAGGGGGCAGAGACCCAGTACTTC.

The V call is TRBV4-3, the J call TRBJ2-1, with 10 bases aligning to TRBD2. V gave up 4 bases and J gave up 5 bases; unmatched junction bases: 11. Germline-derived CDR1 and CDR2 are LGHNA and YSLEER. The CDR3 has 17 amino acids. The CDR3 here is CASSPLERGGFDNEQFF. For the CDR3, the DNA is TGCGCCAGCAGCCCCCTCGAGCGGGGGGGATTCGACAATGAGCAGTTCTTC.

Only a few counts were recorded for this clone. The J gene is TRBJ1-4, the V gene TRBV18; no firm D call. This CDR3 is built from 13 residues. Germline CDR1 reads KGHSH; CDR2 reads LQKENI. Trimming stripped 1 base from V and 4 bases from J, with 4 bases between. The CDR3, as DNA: TGTGCCAGCTCACCACTTAGTAATGAAAAACTGTTTTTT. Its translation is CASSPLSNEKLFF.

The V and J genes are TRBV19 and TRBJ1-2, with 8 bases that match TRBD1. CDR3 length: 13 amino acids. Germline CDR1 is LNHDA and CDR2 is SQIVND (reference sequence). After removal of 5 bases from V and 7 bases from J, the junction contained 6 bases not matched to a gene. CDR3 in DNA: TGTGCCAGTAGTCCCGGACAGGGTCGTGGCTACACCTTC. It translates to CASSPGQGRGYTF.

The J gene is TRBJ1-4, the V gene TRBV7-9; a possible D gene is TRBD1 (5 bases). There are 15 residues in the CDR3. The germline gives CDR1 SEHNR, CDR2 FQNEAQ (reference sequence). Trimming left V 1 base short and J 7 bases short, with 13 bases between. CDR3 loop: CASSLGDLRGEKLFF. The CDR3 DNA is TGTGCCAGCAGCTTAGGAGATTTAAGGGGTGAAAAACTGTTTTTT.

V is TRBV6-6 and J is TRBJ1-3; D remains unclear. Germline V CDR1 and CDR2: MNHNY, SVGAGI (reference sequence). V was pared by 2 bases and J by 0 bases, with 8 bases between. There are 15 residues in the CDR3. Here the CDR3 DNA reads TGTGCCAGCAGTTACCCCAATCCCTCTGGAAACACCATATATTTT. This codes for CASSYPNPSGNTIYF.

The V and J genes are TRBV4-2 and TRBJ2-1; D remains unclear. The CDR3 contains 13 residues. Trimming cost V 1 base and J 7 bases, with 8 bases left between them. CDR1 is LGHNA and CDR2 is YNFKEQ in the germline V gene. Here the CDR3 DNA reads TGTGCCAGCAGCCAAGCCCTGCGGAATGAGCAGTTCTTC. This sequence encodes CASSQALRNEQFF.

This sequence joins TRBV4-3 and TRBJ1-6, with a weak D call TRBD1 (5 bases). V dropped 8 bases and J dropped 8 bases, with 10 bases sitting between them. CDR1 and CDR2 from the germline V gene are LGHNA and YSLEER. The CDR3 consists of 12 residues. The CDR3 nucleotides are TGCGCCAGCCGGGGGGGGTATTCACCCCTCCACTTT. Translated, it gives CASRGGYSPLHF.

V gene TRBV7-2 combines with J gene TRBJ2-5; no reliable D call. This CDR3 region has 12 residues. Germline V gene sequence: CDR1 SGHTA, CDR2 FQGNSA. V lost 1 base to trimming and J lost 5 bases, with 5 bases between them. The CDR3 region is CASSLGSETQYF. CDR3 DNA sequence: TGTGCCAGCAGCTTAGGTTCGGAGACCCAGTACTTC.

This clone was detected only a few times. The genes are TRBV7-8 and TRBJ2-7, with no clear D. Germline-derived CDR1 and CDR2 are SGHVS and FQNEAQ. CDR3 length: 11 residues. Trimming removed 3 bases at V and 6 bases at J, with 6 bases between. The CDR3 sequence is CASSFGLEQYF. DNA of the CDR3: TGTGCCAGCAGCTTCGGTCTCGAGCAGTACTTC. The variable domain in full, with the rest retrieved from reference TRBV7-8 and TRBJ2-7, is GAGVSQSPRYKVAKRGQDVALRCDPISGHVSLFWYQQALGQGPEFLTYFQNEAQLDKSGLPSDRFFAERPEGSVSTLKIQRTQQEDSAVYLCASSFGLEQYFGPGTRLTVT.

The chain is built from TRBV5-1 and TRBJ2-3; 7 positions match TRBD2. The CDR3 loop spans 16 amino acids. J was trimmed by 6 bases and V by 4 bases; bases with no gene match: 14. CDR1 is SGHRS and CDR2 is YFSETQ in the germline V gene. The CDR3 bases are TGCGCCAGCAGCACTGCGACTAGCCACTCTCGGGATACGCAGTATTTT. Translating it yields CASSTATSHSRDTQYF. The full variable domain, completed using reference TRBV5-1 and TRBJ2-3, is KAGVTQTPRYLIKTRGQQVTLSCSPISGHRSVSWYQQTPGQGLQFLFEYFSETQRNKGNFPGRFSGRQFSNSRSEMNVSTLELGDSALYLCASSTATSHSRDTQYFGPGTRLTVL.

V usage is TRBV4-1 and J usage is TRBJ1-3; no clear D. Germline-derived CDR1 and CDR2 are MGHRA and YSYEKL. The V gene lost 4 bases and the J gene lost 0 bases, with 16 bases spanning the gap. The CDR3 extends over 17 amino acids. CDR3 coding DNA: TGCGCCAGCAGCCGCGGCGGGTTAATCCTCTCTGGAAACACCATATATTTT. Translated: CASSRGGLILSGNTIYF.